This TCR beta chain was profiled in a study of T-cell memory formation after mild COVID-19. Study overall: Most TCR clusters belonged to a single donor. Points from the study as a whole: Contracting clones localized mainly to CM and EM when CD4+ and mainly to EMRA when CD8+.

Germline V gives CDR1 SGHDT, CDR2 YYEEEE. This CDR3 is 13 amino acids long. The V end lost 4 bases, the J end lost 2 bases, and 9 bases lay between the germline ends. Ten or more counts support this clonotype. The antigen is not known. TCRdb independently ran MiXCR on the 5' RACE reads; one entry per CDR3 protein. This table holds under 600,000 distinct CDR3 sequences, 20% to 25% found once. The rearrangement joins TRBV5-6 to TRBJ1-2; possible D gene TRBD1, 5 bases. The specimen sequenced was PBMCs or a T cell subset sorted from them (not recorded which). This TCR was sampled from an adult woman who had mild COVID-19 (a few samples of this study predate the infection). Cell type and time point are not known. The CDR3 loop is CASSGGANYGYTF. The CDR3 DNA is TGTGCCAGCAGCGGAGGGGCGAACTATGGCTACACCTTC.